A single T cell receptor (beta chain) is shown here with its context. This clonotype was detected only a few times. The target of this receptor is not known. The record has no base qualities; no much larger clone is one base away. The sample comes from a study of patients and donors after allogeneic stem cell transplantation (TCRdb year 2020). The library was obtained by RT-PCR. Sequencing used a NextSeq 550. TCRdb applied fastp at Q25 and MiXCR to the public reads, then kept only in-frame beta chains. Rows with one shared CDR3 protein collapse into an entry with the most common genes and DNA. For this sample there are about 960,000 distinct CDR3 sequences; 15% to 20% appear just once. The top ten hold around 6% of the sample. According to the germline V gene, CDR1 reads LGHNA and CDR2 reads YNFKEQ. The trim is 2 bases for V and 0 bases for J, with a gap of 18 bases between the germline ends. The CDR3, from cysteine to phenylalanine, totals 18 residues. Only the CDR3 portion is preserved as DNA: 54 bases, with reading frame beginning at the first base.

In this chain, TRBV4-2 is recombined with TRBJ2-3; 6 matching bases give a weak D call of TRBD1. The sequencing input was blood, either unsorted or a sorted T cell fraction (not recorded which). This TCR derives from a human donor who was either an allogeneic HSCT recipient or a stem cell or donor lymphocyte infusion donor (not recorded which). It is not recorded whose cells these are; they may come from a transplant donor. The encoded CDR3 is CASSQPGVKPTSTDTQYF. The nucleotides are TGTGCCAGCAGCCAACCAGGGGTAAAACCAACTAGCACAGATACGCAGTATTTT.